This is a list of T cell receptor beta chains from one sample in a study of identical twins. TCRdb fed the 5' RACE reads into MiXCR, producing one record per CDR3 protein. The sample records under 450,000 distinct CDR3 sequences, about a fifth being singletons. The sample consisted of naive T cells sorted from blood. Receptor source: a man in his fifties in good health. The CDR3 runs from the conserved cysteine through the conserved F or W. Fields, in order: clone size, J gene, V gene, D gene, CDR3 protein, CDR3 DNA. The D gene is left open where the match is weak. Clone size, where shown, is once, few, many, or a class for clones that have expanded.

>many|TRBJ2-5|TRBV7-2|TRBD2
CASSAQRGRFQETQYF
TGTGCCAGCAGCGCTCAGCGGGGGAGGTTTCAAGAGACCCAGTACTTC
>few|TRBJ2-1|TRBV4-3|NA
CASSQFRNEQFF
TGCGCCAGCAGCCAATTTAGGAATGAGCAGTTCTTC
>many|TRBJ2-3|TRBV28|NA
CASSPGSGTDTQYF
TGTGCCAGCAGTCCCGGGAGTGGAACAGATACGCAGTATTTT
>many|TRBJ2-7|TRBV6-5|NA
CASSFRAFQGYEQYF
TGTGCCAGCAGTTTTCGGGCCTTTCAGGGCTACGAGCAGTACTTC
>NA|TRBJ2-1|TRBV27|TRBD2
CASSPLAGFKFF
TGTGCCAGCAGTCCACTAGCGGGGTTTAAGTTCTTC
>NA|TRBJ2-5|TRBV7-2|TRBD2
CASSQAGGPRETQYF
TGTGCCAGCAGCCAGGCGGGGGGTCCACGAGAGACCCAGTACTTC
>NA|TRBJ1-2|TRBV29-1|TRBD1
CSALDRDDYGYTF
TGCAGCGCCCTGGACAGGGATGACTATGGCTACACCTTC
>NA|TRBJ2-7|TRBV27|NA
CATWATGSTYEQYF
TGTGCCACATGGGCCACGGGATCCACCTACGAGCAGTACTTC
>few|TRBJ2-3|TRBV29-1|NA
CSVEGGIAASTDTQYF
TGCAGCGTTGAAGGGGGAATAGCGGCCAGCACAGATACGCAGTATTTT
>NA|TRBJ2-1|TRBV5-1|NA
CASSSGARPYNEQFF
TGCGCCAGCAGCTCAGGGGCGCGACCCTACAATGAGCAGTTCTTC
>NA|TRBJ2-7|TRBV5-1|NA
CASSFGGRDEQYF
TGCGCCAGCAGCTTCGGGGGTAGGGACGAGCAGTACTTC
>few|TRBJ2-3|TRBV14|NA
CASSQPGRGSTDTQYF
TGTGCCAGCAGCCAACCGGGGAGAGGGAGCACAGATACGCAGTATTTT
>few|TRBJ1-1|TRBV6-2/TRBV6-3|NA
CASSEGIKTSPNTEAFF
TGTGCCAGCAGTGAGGGGATAAAAACCTCCCCGAACACTGAAGCTTTCTTT
>few|TRBJ2-7|TRBV7-9|NA
CASSLGVRRDGQYF
TGTGCCAGCAGCTTAGGGGTTCGGCGGGACGGGCAGTACTTC
>NA|TRBJ1-1|TRBV4-1|NA
CASSQGRVDPGAFF
TGCGCCAGCAGCCAAGGCAGGGTGGACCCAGGAGCTTTCTTT
>few|TRBJ2-1|TRBV5-1|NA
CASRRSWVEQFF
TGCGCCAGTAGACGTTCTTGGGTTGAGCAGTTCTTC
>NA|TRBJ2-3|TRBV29-1|TRBD2
CSEGTSGTTDTQYF
TGCAGCGAGGGGACTAGCGGGACCACAGATACGCAGTATTTT
>many|TRBJ2-1|TRBV29-1|TRBD2
CSVDGLAGDEQFF
TGCAGCGTTGATGGGCTAGCGGGTGATGAGCAGTTCTTC
>NA|TRBJ2-7|TRBV12-3/TRBV12-4|NA
CASSLAGPSEQYF
TGTGCCAGCAGTTTAGCGGGCCCCTCCGAGCAGTACTTC
>many|TRBJ2-1|TRBV12-3/TRBV12-4|NA
CASSQGYNEQFF
TGTGCCAGCAGTCAGGGATACAATGAGCAGTTCTTC
>many|TRBJ2-2|TRBV5-6|TRBD1
CASSRDRGEAGELFF
TGTGCCAGCAGCCGGGACAGGGGGGAAGCCGGGGAGCTGTTTTTT
>NA|TRBJ1-3|TRBV4-1|NA
CASSHHGPGNTIYF
TGCGCCAGCAGCCATCACGGCCCTGGAAACACCATATATTTT
>few|TRBJ2-7|TRBV18|TRBD2
CASSGNSPSGSSYEQYF
TGTGCCAGCTCAGGCAATAGTCCTAGCGGGAGTTCCTACGAGCAGTACTTC
>many|TRBJ1-1|TRBV6-1|TRBD1
CASSTRTGDTEAFF
TGTGCCAGCAGTACCCGGACAGGGGACACTGAAGCTTTCTTT
>NA|TRBJ2-1|TRBV6-4|TRBD2
CASRLGASGRNEQFF
TGTGCCAGCAGACTGGGGGCTAGCGGGAGAAATGAGCAGTTCTTC
>many|TRBJ2-3|TRBV15|NA
CATSRGTREKTDTQYF
TGTGCCACCAGCAGAGGTACGAGGGAAAAAACAGATACGCAGTATTTT
>NA|TRBJ2-5|TRBV5-1|TRBD1
CASSLAPTGHQETQYF
TGCGCCAGCAGCTTGGCCCCGACAGGGCACCAAGAGACCCAGTACTTC
>NA|TRBJ2-4|TRBV15|NA
CATRGPLALSKNIQYF
TGTGCCACCAGAGGCCCCCTTGCTCTATCCAAAAACATTCAGTACTTC